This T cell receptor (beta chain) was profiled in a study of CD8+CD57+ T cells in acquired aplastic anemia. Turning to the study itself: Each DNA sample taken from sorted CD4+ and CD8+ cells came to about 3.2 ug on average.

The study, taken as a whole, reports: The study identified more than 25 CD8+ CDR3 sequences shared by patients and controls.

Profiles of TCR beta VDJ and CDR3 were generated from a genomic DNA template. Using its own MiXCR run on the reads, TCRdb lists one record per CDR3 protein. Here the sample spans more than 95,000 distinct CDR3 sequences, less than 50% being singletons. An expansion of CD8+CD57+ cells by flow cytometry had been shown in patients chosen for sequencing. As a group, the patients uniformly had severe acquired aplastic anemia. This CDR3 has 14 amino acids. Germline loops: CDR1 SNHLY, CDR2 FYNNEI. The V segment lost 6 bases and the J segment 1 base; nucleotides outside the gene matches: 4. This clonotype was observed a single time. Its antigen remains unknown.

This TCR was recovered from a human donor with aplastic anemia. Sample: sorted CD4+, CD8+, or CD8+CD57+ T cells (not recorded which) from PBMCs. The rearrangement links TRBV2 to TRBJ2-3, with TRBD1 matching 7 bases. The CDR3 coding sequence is TGTGCCAGCAGGGCAACAGGGGGCACAGATACGCAGTATTTT. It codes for CASRATGGTDTQYF.